These 30 T cell receptor beta chains came from one sample sequenced in a study of blood T cell repertoires in COVID-19. Sequencing used immunoSEQ multiplex PCR; TCRdb keeps in-frame clones, though not all of them. The sample holds roughly 250,000 clones; approximately 78% are singletons and the top ten take roughly 12%. Sequenced sample: peripheral blood. The receptor source for this set is a woman aged 55-70 years with active or convalescent COVID-19.

The CDR3: CASSLGGANNEQFF. The CDR3 DNA reads TGTGCCAGCAGCTTGGGGGGAGCCAACAATGAGCAGTTCTTC. The chain links TRBV7-6 to TRBJ2-1, with D perhaps matching TRBD2 (6 bases). The CDR3 has 14 amino acids. CDR1 SGHVS and CDR2 FNYEAQ come from the germline V gene. V was cut by 3 bases and J by 5 bases, with 11 bases left in between.

This chain links TRBV2 with TRBJ2-7, with TRBD2 matching over 14 bases. CDR1 SNHLY and CDR2 FYNNEI come from the germline V gene. V trimming: 5 bases; J trimming: 2 bases; junction bases outside the gene matches: 2. The CDR3 length is 15 residues. CDR3 sequence (DNA): TGTGCCAGCAGTCCGACTAGCGGGGGGGCCTACGAGCAGTACTTC. It is translated as CASSPTSGGAYEQYF.

The chain links TRBV19 to TRBJ1-1; D might be TRBD1 (6 bases). The germline V gene has CDR1 LNHDA and CDR2 SQIVND (reference sequence). The CDR3 contains 14 residues. Trimming stripped 5 bases from V and 0 bases from J, with 10 bases between. The CDR3 DNA follows: TGTGCCAGTAGTGGGGGCAGTATGAACACTGAAGCTTTCTTT. It is translated as CASSGGSMNTEAFF.

A remark on this clone: One junction end does not reproduce the germline sequence, and a read error may be involved. The J gene is TRBJ2-1, the V gene TRBV7-7; TRBD2 matches at 10 bases. The CDR3 sequence is 15 residues long. Germline CDR1 is SSHAT and CDR2 is FNYEAQ (reference sequence). CDR3 loop: CASSHTSGDYNEQFF. CDR3 nucleotides: TGTGCTAGCAGCCATACTAGCGGGGATTACAATGAGCAGTTCTTC.

The gene calls are TRBV6-5 and TRBJ1-4; a possible D gene is TRBD1 (5 bases). Germline V gives CDR1 MNHEY, CDR2 SVGAGI. Trimming took 8 bases from V and 7 from J, leaving 20 bases between them. CDR3 length equals 15 residues. The CDR3: CASGGTESLIEKLFF. For the CDR3, the DNA is TGTGCCAGCGGGGGGACCGAAAGTTTAATTGAAAAACTGTTTTTT.

The rearrangement links TRBV9 to TRBJ2-1; 15 nucleotides match TRBD2. CDR3 length equals 18 residues. Trimming cost V 4 bases and J 5 bases; bases outside gene matches: 10. Looked up from germline, CDR1 is SGDLS and CDR2 is YYNGEE. The CDR3 DNA reads TGTGCCAGCAGCCCAAATTCGGGACTAGCGGGGGGACACAATGAGCAGTTCTTC. Its protein product is CASSPNSGLAGGHNEQFF.

This clone has just a few counts. The V gene is TRBV15, the J gene TRBJ2-6, with TRBD1 matching 12 bases. The length of the CDR3 is 18 residues. Germline V gene sequence: CDR1 LNHNV, CDR2 YYDKDF (reference sequence). The J segment lost 0 bases and the V segment lost 4 bases, leaving 4 bases of the junction unmatched. CDR3 residues: CATSKGQGARSGANVLTF. The CDR3 DNA is TGTGCCACCAGCAAGGGACAGGGGGCCCGCTCTGGGGCCAACGTCCTGACTTTC.

This clone was seen a handful of times. The chain uses TRBV20-1 and TRBJ2-2; D call uncertain. CDR1 is DFQATT and CDR2 is SNEGSKA in the germline V gene (reference sequence). V gave up 6 bases and J gave up 6 bases, with 5 bases separating them. This CDR3 is built from 10 residues. The DNA of the CDR3 is TGCAGTGCCCCCGCCGGGGAGCTGTTTTTT. Amino acids: CSAPAGELFF.

The CDR3 sequence: CASSPRDGMNTEAFF. The CDR3 DNA reads TGTGCCAGCAGCCCGCGGGACGGGATGAACACTGAAGCTTTCTTT. The V and J genes are TRBV7-9 and TRBJ1-1; the D gene is possibly TRBD1 (5 bases). V was clipped by 5 bases and J by 0 bases, with 13 bases between them. Germline CDR1 reads SEHNR; CDR2 reads FQNEAQ (reference sequence). This CDR3 contains 15 residues.

The V and J genes are TRBV2 and TRBJ2-2; 10 bases agree with TRBD1. J was trimmed by 8 bases and V by 10 bases; bases with no gene match: 16. Germline CDR1 reads SNHLY; CDR2 reads FYNNEI. The CDR3 extends over 16 amino acids. CDR3 in DNA: TGTGCCACCTCTTTGGGACAGGGGTTAGGTGCTGGGGAGCTGTTTTTT. Translated, it gives CATSLGQGLGAGELFF.

The rearrangement uses TRBV7-3 and TRBJ1-1; unclear D gene. The CDR3 has 16 amino acids. Trimming cost V 5 bases and J 1 base, with 17 bases left between them. Germline CDR1 reads SGHTA; CDR2 reads FQGTGA. The CDR3 sequence is CASSLGGPSRNTEAFF. The CDR3 DNA follows: TGTGCCAGCAGCCTAGGCGGGCCGAGTCGGAACACTGAAGCTTTCTTT. The variable domain in full, with the rest retrieved from reference TRBV7-3 and TRBJ1-1, is GAGVSQTPSNKVTEKGKYVELRCDPISGHTALYWYRQSLGQGPEFLIYFQGTGAADDSGLPNDRFFAVRPEGSVSTLKIQRTERGDSAVYLCASSLGGPSRNTEAFFGQGTRLTVV.

This rearrangement joins TRBV11-2 to TRBJ2-5; 8 bases align to TRBD1. Trimming took 4 bases from V and 1 from J; bases not matched to a gene: 5. In germline, CDR1 is SGHAT, CDR2 FQNNGV. The CDR3 length is 15 residues. The CDR3 reads CASSSQGAVQETQYF. The CDR3, as DNA: TGTGCCAGCAGCTCTCAGGGGGCAGTCCAAGAGACCCAGTACTTC.

J is TRBJ2-4 and V is TRBV7-2; D may be TRBD1 (6 bases). Per the germline V gene, CDR1 is SGHTA and CDR2 is FQGNSA. V lost 2 bases to trimming and J lost 8 bases, with 13 bases between them. The length of the CDR3 is 14 residues. The CDR3 DNA is TGTGCCAGCAGCTTAAAGGGGGTCCTGGACATTCAGTACTTC. Amino acids: CASSLKGVLDIQYF.

The J gene is TRBJ2-7, the V gene TRBV5-1, with 7 bases fitting TRBD2. The CDR3 is 15 amino acids. Looked up from germline, CDR1 is SGHRS and CDR2 is YFSETQ. J gave up 0 bases and V 0 bases, and 3 bases lay outside the gene matches. As DNA, the CDR3 is TGCGCCAGCAGCTTGGCCCGGGACTACTCCTACGAGCAGTACTTC. Amino acids: CASSLARDYSYEQYF.

The rearrangement uses TRBV7-9 and TRBJ2-1; 11 bases fit TRBD2. The V gene end was trimmed by 6 bases and the J gene end by 7 bases; junction bases not matched to a gene: 8. This CDR3 contains 15 residues. The germline gives CDR1 SEHNR, CDR2 FQNEAQ (reference sequence). The CDR3 spells CASSIGTSGGNEQFF. CDR3 nucleotides: TGTGCCAGCAGTATTGGGACTAGCGGAGGAAATGAGCAGTTCTTC.

J is TRBJ1-1 and V is TRBV6-5; D may be TRBD1 (5 bases). Trimming shortened V by 7 bases and J by 1 base, and 10 bases separated the two germline ends. The CDR3 runs to 13 residues. Per the germline V gene, CDR1 is MNHEY and CDR2 is SVGAGI. CDR3 loop: CASTRGGNTEAFF. As DNA, the CDR3 is TGTGCCAGCACCCGGGGGGGGAACACTGAAGCTTTCTTT.

The rearrangement links TRBV28 to TRBJ2-3, with TRBD1 matching over 7 bases. V trimming: 6 bases; J trimming: 4 bases; junction bases outside the gene matches: 13. This CDR3 comprises 16 residues. Germline CDR1 MDHEN, CDR2 SYDVKM. The CDR3 protein is CASRMADRLKADTQYF. The CDR3 nucleotides read TGTGCCAGCAGAATGGCGGACAGGCTAAAAGCAGATACGCAGTATTTT.

The chain recombines TRBV4-1 with TRBJ1-5; D may be TRBD1 (6 bases). The V and J ends lost 1 base and 8 bases respectively, with 9 bases between them. Germline V gene lookup returns CDR1 MGHRA and CDR2 YSYEKL. This CDR3 contains 13 residues. In DNA form, the CDR3 reads TGCGCCAGCAGCCAAGCCAGACAGGAGCCCCAGCATTTT. It translates to CASSQARQEPQHF.

This chain connects TRBV7-9 to TRBJ2-2; the match to TRBD1 covers 7 bases. The V segment lost 8 bases and the J segment 2 bases; nucleotides outside the gene matches: 8. The CDR3 runs 15 residues. Per germline, CDR1 SEHNR and CDR2 FQNEAQ (reference sequence). The CDR3 protein is CASPPGQLNTGELFF. The CDR3 region has the DNA TGTGCCAGCCCCCCGGGACAGCTAAACACCGGGGAGCTGTTTTTT.

The V gene is TRBV11-2, the J gene TRBJ1-3, with 12 bases lining up with TRBD1. The CDR3 sequence is 16 residues long. In germline, CDR1 is SGHAT, CDR2 FQNNGV. V was pared by 5 bases and J by 2 bases, with 4 bases of the junction left unmatched. The CDR3 here is CASSPGQGAAGNTIYF. CDR3 in DNA: TGTGCCAGCAGCCCGGGACAGGGGGCGGCTGGAAACACCATATATTTT.

V and J are TRBV5-4 and TRBJ2-7, with D maybe TRBD1 (6 bases). This CDR3 region has 14 residues. The germline V gene encodes CDR1 SGHNT and CDR2 YYREEE (reference sequence). Deletions cut 1 base from V and 7 bases from J, with 15 bases between. CDR3 sequence reads: CASSLQQGLGEQYF. Here the CDR3 DNA reads TGTGCCAGCAGCTTGCAGCAGGGGTTGGGTGAGCAGTACTTC.

This rearrangement joins TRBV30 to TRBJ1-2; the D gene is possibly TRBD1 (6 bases). V lost 2 bases to trimming and J lost 8 bases, with 15 bases between them. Germline values: CDR1 GTSNPN, CDR2 SVGIG (reference sequence). The CDR3 is made up of 13 amino acids. The CDR3 DNA reads TGTGCCTGGAGTCTGAGGGGGAAATGGGGCTACACCTTC. This sequence encodes CAWSLRGKWGYTF.

The chain couples TRBV19 to TRBJ2-7; perhaps TRBD1 as D (5 bases). The germline V gene has CDR1 LNHDA and CDR2 SQIVND (reference sequence). Trimming took off 8 bases at V and 3 bases at J, with 11 bases between the two ends. CDR3 length: 12 amino acids. The CDR3 here is CASGHLDYEQYF. The CDR3 DNA is TGTGCCAGTGGACATCTTGACTACGAGCAGTACTTC. The complete variable domain, with remaining parts taken from reference TRBV19 and TRBJ2-7, reads DGGITQSPKYLFRKEGQNVTLSCEQNLNHDAMYWYRQDPGQGLRLIYYSQIVNDFQKGDIAEGYSVSREKKESFPLTVTSAQKNPTAFYLCASGHLDYEQYFGPGTRLTVT.

The chain employs TRBV15 and TRBJ1-4, with a weak D call TRBD1 (6 bases). The CDR3 spans 14 residues. The V gene's germline CDR1 is LNHNV and CDR2 YYDKDF (reference sequence). The V and J ends lost 0 bases and 10 bases respectively, with 12 bases between them. For the CDR3, the DNA is TGTGCCACCAGCAGAGATAGGGACACCGGAAAACTGTTTTTT. Its translation: CATSRDRDTGKLFF.

This clone was seen a handful of times. This chain joins TRBV2 and TRBJ1-6; TRBD1 is a possible D gene (6 bases). This CDR3 contains 15 residues. Germline V gene sequence: CDR1 SNHLY, CDR2 FYNNEI. The V end was cut by 6 bases, the J end by 10 bases, with 19 bases between. The CDR3 DNA reads as TGTGCCAGCAGCGAACAGGGAGGTCGAGACTCACCCCTCCACTTT. Residues: CASSEQGGRDSPLHF.

V is TRBV19 and J is TRBJ1-2; D is undetermined. The germline V gene encodes CDR1 LNHDA and CDR2 SQIVND (reference sequence). Between the trimmed V and J ends, which lost 3 bases and 5 bases, there was a span of 10 bases. There are 13 residues in the CDR3. As DNA, the CDR3 is TGTGCCAGTAGTATTGACGGGTTATATGGCTACACCTTC. Translation: CASSIDGLYGYTF.

The chain is built from TRBV5-1 and TRBJ1-2; the match to TRBD1 covers 8 bases. The CDR3 extends over 18 amino acids. With V trimmed by 0 bases and J by 4 bases, 14 bases remained unmatched. Germline CDR1 and CDR2: SGHRS and YFSETQ. The DNA for the CDR3 is TGCGCCAGCAGCTTGGCCGGAGATGTCCAGGGGGCGCGCTATGGCTACACCTTC. This encodes CASSLAGDVQGARYGYTF.

The chain has TRBV25-1 and TRBJ1-5; 10 nucleotides align to TRBD1. This CDR3 contains 15 residues. Germline CDR1 and CDR2: MGHDK and SYGVNS. With V trimmed by 7 bases and J by 6 bases, 9 bases remained unmatched. CDR3 in DNA: TGTGCCAGCACCCCCCGGGACAGGGGAAGTCAGCCCCAGCATTTT. Its translation: CASTPRDRGSQPQHF. Together with reference TRBV25-1 and TRBJ1-5, the CDR3 gives the full variable domain: EADIYQTPRYLVIGTGKKITLECSQTMGHDKMYWYQQDPGMELHLIHYSYGVNSTEKGDLSSESTVSRIRTEHFPLTLESARPSHTSQYLCASTPRDRGSQPQHFGDGTRLSIL.

The chain joins TRBV6-2 or TRBV6-3 to TRBJ2-5; TRBD2 might be the D (7 bases). Between the trimmed V and J ends, which lost 5 bases and 1 base, there was a span of 17 bases. Per the germline V gene, CDR1 is MNHEY and CDR2 is SVGEGT. This CDR3 contains 16 residues. The chain's CDR3 is CASSKWAGAAQETQYF. CDR3 nucleotide sequence: TGTGCCAGCAGTAAATGGGCGGGGGCCGCCCAAGAGACCCAGTACTTC.

Worth noting for this clone: The sample holds other DNA sequences that translate to the same CDR3. The CDR3 here is CASSLVLAGGQETQYF. In nucleotides, the CDR3 is TGCGCCAGCAGCTTGGTACTAGCGGGGGGCCAAGAGACCCAGTACTTC. This sequence joins TRBV5-1 and TRBJ2-5, with 12 bases fitting TRBD2. The trim removed 0 bases at V and 1 base at J, leaving 1 base unmatched. There are 16 residues in the CDR3. Germline loops: CDR1 SGHRS, CDR2 YFSETQ.